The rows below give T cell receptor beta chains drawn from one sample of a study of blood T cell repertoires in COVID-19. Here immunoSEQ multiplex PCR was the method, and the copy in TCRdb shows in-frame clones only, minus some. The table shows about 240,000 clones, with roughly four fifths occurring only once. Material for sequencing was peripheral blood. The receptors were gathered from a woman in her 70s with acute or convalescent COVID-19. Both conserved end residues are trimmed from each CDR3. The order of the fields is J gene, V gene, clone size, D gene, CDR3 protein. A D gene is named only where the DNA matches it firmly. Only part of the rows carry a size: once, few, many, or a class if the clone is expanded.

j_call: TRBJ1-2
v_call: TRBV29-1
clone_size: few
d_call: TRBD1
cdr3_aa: SVSDREVNYGYT

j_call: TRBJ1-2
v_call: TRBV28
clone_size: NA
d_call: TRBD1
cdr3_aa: ASSPGQGRLGYT

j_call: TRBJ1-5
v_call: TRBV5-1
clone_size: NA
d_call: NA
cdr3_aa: ASSEGNSNQPQH

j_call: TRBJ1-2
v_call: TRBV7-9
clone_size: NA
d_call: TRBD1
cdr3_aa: ASSFDRVNYGYT

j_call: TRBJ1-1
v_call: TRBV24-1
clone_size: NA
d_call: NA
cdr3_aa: ATSDSPSREAF

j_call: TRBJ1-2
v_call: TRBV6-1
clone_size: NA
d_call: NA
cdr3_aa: ASSDSTAFRRDSTT

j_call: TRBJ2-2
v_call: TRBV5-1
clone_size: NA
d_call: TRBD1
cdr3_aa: ASSFHGQGAGTGELF

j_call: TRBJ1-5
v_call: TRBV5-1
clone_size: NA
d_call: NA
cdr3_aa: ASSLLGGSNQPQH

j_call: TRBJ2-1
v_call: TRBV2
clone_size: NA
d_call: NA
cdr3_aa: ASRITSSGEQF

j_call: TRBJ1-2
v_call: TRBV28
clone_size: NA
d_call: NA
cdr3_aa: AIDGQYGYT

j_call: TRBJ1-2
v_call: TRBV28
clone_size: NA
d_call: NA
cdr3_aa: ASSSPVNYGYT

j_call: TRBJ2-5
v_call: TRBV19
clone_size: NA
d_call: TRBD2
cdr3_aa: ASSISGRVLETQY

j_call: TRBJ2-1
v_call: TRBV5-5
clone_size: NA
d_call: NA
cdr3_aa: ASSLGGPGNEQF